This T cell receptor (beta chain) came from a study of glioma-infiltrating T cells after dendritic cell vaccination. The CDR3 sequence is 17 residues long. Trimming removed 1 base from V and 1 base from J, with 15 bases in between. The germline V gene has CDR1 SGHRS and CDR2 YFSETQ. Some clones are missing from TCRdb's copy, which holds only in-frame ones; the method was immunoSEQ multiplex PCR. The table has roughly 68,000 clones, around 86% seen once. This specimen consisted of blood, obtained before dendritic cell vaccination. The chain recombines TRBV5-1 with TRBJ1-3; D possibly corresponds to TRBD1 (5 bases). The source of this sequence is a human donor with glioblastoma. Here the CDR3 DNA reads TGCGCCAGCAGCTTGAGGGGACTTTCCGAATCTGGAAACACCATATATTTT. Translation: CASSLRGLSESGNTIYF.